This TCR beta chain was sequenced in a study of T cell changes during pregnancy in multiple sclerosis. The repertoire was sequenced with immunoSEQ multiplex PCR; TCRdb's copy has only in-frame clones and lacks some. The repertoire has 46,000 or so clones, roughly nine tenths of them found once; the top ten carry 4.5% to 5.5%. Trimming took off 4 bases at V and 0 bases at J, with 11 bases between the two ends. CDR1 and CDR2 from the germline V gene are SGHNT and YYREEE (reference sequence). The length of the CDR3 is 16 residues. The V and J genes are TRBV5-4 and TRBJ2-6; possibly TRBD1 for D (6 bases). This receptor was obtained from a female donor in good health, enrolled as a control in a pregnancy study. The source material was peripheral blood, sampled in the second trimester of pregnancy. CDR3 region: CASSKDSFSGANVLTF. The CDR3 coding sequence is TGTGCCAGCAGCAAGGACAGTTTCTCTGGGGCCAACGTCCTGACTTTC.